This paragraph reports one TCR beta chain. This specimen belongs to a study of blood T cell repertoires in COVID-19. At the level of the study: The cDNA or gDNA used as material had been derived from T cells, B-cell-depleted T cells, or PBMCs.

Trimming took off 10 bases at V and 2 bases at J, with 14 bases between the two ends. The germline CDR1 and CDR2 sequences are SEHNR and FQNEAQ (reference sequence). The CDR3 is 13 amino acids. The protocol was immunoSEQ multiplex PCR, while the TCRdb copy is restricted to in-frame clones and leaves out a portion. Of about 190,000 clones in the sample, around 80% were seen once. The TCR originated in a human donor in a cohort sampled during active COVID-19. The sequencing sample was made of peripheral blood. This chain links TRBV7-9 with TRBJ1-2, with a possible D match to TRBD1 (5 bases). DNA for the CDR3: TGTGCCACCAGACAGCTGCCAAACTATGGCTACACCTTC. This codes for CATRQLPNYGYTF.